The 16 T cell receptor beta chains presented below share a single source sample, sequenced in a study of technical replicates of blood from four donors. Sequencing used immunoSEQ multiplex PCR; TCRdb keeps in-frame clones, though not all of them. The sample carries 40,000 to 60,000 clones, around 90% recorded once. Sequenced input: PBMCs. The receptors come from a human donor in good health. Some clones in this sample may be carry-over from other donors' samples.

The chain uses TRBV2 and TRBJ2-7; 8 bases agree with TRBD1. The junction had 13 bases not matched to a gene; V was cut back by 7 bases and J by 5 bases. The CDR3 has 15 amino acids. Germline CDR1 is SNHLY and CDR2 is FYNNEI. The CDR3 region is CASTPEDRVKDEQYF. The CDR3 coding sequence is TGTGCCAGCACCCCGGAGGACAGGGTCAAGGACGAGCAGTACTTC. Together with reference TRBV2 and TRBJ2-7, the CDR3 gives the full variable domain: EPEVTQTPSHQVTQMGQEVILRCVPISNHLYFYWYRQILGQKVEFLVSFYNNEISEKSEIFDDQFSVERPDGSNFTLKIRSTKLEDSAMYFCASTPEDRVKDEQYFGPGTRLTVT.

This chain links TRBV7-2 with TRBJ2-3, with 8 bases aligning to TRBD2. After removal of 6 bases from V and 4 bases from J, the junction contained 9 bases not matched to a gene. The CDR3 is 15 residues long. Germline V gene data show CDR1 as SGHTA and CDR2 as FQGNSA. CDR3 nucleotides: TGTGCCAGCAGGCTCTCGGTACTAGCGGCAGATACGCAGTATTTT. Protein product: CASRLSVLAADTQYF.

The rearrangement links TRBV7-3 to TRBJ2-2; the D is unclear. Germline V CDR1 and CDR2: SGHTA, FQGTGA. The CDR3 consists of 18 residues. V lost 1 base, J lost 0 bases, and 15 bases lay in between. CDR3 DNA: TGTGCCAGCAGCTTAATTCCGTCTACCCCCGCGAACACCGGGGAGCTGTTTTTT. Protein sequence: CASSLIPSTPANTGELFF.

The rearrangement joins TRBV19 to TRBJ2-7; TRBD2 matches 7 bases. Germline V lookup: CDR1 LNHDA, CDR2 SQIVND (reference sequence). The CDR3 runs to 14 residues. J lost 7 bases, V lost 1 base, and 7 bases had no gene match. The chain's CDR3 is CASSIVPGAGEQYF. The CDR3 DNA sequence: TGTGCCAGTAGTATAGTCCCGGGAGCGGGAGAGCAGTACTTC.

The chain uses TRBV18 and TRBJ1-2, with 12 bases aligning to TRBD1. Germline V CDR1 and CDR2: KGHSH, LQKENI. J gave up 8 bases and V 3 bases, and 7 bases lay outside the gene matches. The CDR3 is made up of 15 amino acids. The CDR3 spells CASSPPGQGAVGYTF. CDR3 coding DNA: TGTGCCAGCTCACCCCCGGGACAGGGGGCTGTCGGCTACACCTTC.

This sequence joins TRBV10-3 and TRBJ1-6; D may be TRBD1 (6 bases). CDR3 length: 13 residues. Between the trimmed V and J ends, which lost 6 bases and 7 bases, there was a span of 10 bases. CDR1 and CDR2 from the germline V gene are ENHRY and SYGVKD. CDR3 amino acids: CAIRDSLNSPLHF. The CDR3 DNA reads TGTGCCATCAGGGACAGCCTCAATTCACCCCTCCACTTT.

The chain is built from TRBV15 and TRBJ1-2, with a possible D match to TRBD1 (5 bases). The CDR3 length is 15 residues. Germline lookup yields CDR1 LNHNV and CDR2 YYDKDF (reference sequence). The V and J ends lost 8 bases and 7 bases respectively, with 23 bases between them. DNA for the CDR3: TGTGCCACCGGGGCGATTGGGCCCCTCTGGGCTGGCTACACCTTC. Encoded protein: CATGAIGPLWAGYTF.

The chain combines TRBV6-5 with TRBJ2-7, with D hard to call. The V gene lost 6 bases and the J gene lost 2 bases, with 17 bases spanning the gap. CDR3 size: 15 residues. Germline V gene data show CDR1 as MNHEY and CDR2 as SVGAGI. CDR3 coding DNA: TGTGCCAGCAGCCCCGGTCGTAGCCTCCCCTACGAGCAGTACTTC. Residues: CASSPGRSLPYEQYF.

This clone was detected once. V usage is TRBV7-2 and J usage is TRBJ2-2; TRBD1 matches at 7 bases. The CDR3 sequence is 15 residues long. The V and J ends lost 1 base and 5 bases, in that order; junction bases with no gene match: 4. Germline assignment: CDR1 SGHTA and CDR2 FQGNSA. The DNA of the CDR3 is TGTGCCAGCAGCTTAGTGACAGGGAAAACCGGGGAGCTGTTTTTT. This encodes CASSLVTGKTGELFF.

The rearrangement links TRBV5-1 to TRBJ1-1, with 8 bases lining up with TRBD1. V lost 1 base, J lost 0 bases, and 8 bases stayed unmatched. Germline loops: CDR1 SGHRS, CDR2 YFSETQ. The CDR3 runs 17 residues. In nucleotides, the CDR3 is TGCGCCAGCAGCTTGAAGACAGGGGCTGAGCTGAACACTGAAGCTTTCTTT. Its translation is CASSLKTGAELNTEAFF. The full variable domain, in which reference TRBV5-1 and TRBJ1-1 provide the parts outside the CDR3, is KAGVTQTPRYLIKTRGQQVTLSCSPISGHRSVSWYQQTPGQGLQFLFEYFSETQRNKGNFPGRFSGRQFSNSRSEMNVSTLELGDSALYLCASSLKTGAELNTEAFFGQGTRLTVV.

The chain uses TRBV9 and TRBJ2-2; D possibly corresponds to TRBD2 (6 bases). From germline, CDR1 is SGDLS and CDR2 YYNGEE. This CDR3 is built from 16 residues. Trimming pared 4 bases from V and 2 bases from J, leaving 15 bases between. The CDR3 here is CASSTPEGGNTGELFF. The CDR3 nucleotides read TGTGCCAGCAGCACCCCGGAGGGAGGTAACACCGGGGAGCTGTTTTTT.

The V and J genes are TRBV7-9 and TRBJ1-6; TRBD1 might be the D (6 bases). The CDR3 contains 15 residues. Germline loops: CDR1 SEHNR, CDR2 FQNEAQ (reference sequence). V lost 5 bases and J lost 9, with 17 bases in between. The CDR3 loop reads CASSHSTGVLSPLHF. In DNA, the CDR3 is TGTGCCAGCAGCCACTCGACAGGTGTTCTTTCACCCCTCCACTTT.

The chain couples TRBV7-2 to TRBJ1-1; D is undetermined. CDR3 size: 15 residues. The V end was cut by 7 bases, the J end by 4 bases, with 19 bases between. Germline assignment: CDR1 SGHTA and CDR2 FQGNSA. In DNA, the CDR3 is TGTGCCAGCACCACGGGGTTCGGCGGGCGCACTGAAGCTTTCTTT. As protein: CASTTGFGGRTEAFF.

This clone was counted a single time. The chain carries TRBV10-1 and TRBJ2-7; no firm D call. V dropped 4 bases and J dropped 2 bases, with 18 bases sitting between them. The CDR3 runs to 16 residues. Germline V CDR1 and CDR2: WNHNN, SYGVQD (reference sequence). CDR3 in DNA: TGCGCCAGCAGTGCAACTTTTATGATCTGCCCCTACGAGCAGTACTTC. It specifies CASSATFMICPYEQYF.

This sequence joins TRBV5-6 and TRBJ2-5; D is undetermined. The CDR3 totals 15 residues. V was clipped by 2 bases and J by 2 bases, with 13 bases between them. In germline, CDR1 is SGHDT, CDR2 YYEEEE. CDR3 nucleotides: TGTGCCAGCAGCTTCTTAGAGGCGCGGCAAGAGACCCAGTACTTC. Its protein is CASSFLEARQETQYF.

The chain combines TRBV12-2 with TRBJ2-4; the table gives TRBD1 as D, unverified against the DNA. TRBV12-2 is tagged as a pseudogene. The CDR3 covers 15 residues. Written as DNA, the CDR3 is TGTGCAAGTCGCATGCGAGACGGACACGGCAACATTCAGTACTTC. As protein: CASRMRDGHGNIQYF.